Listed here are 3 T cell receptor beta chains from one sample, sequenced in a study of cytomegalovirus exposure and HLA in healthy donors. PCR involved 60 Vbeta and 13 Jbeta primers. The method was immunoSEQ multiplex PCR; TCRdb's version includes in-frame clones alone and lacks a portion of them. The data hold approximately 210,000 clones, with over 60% observed a single time. The sequenced sample consisted of PBMCs. The source of these receptors is a woman in her twenties or thirties in good health and CMV-seropositive.

The chain links TRBV5-1 to TRBJ2-1, with 9 bases that match TRBD2. CDR3 length: 15 residues. J was trimmed by 7 bases and V by 3 bases; bases with no gene match: 8. Germline CDR1 is SGHRS and CDR2 is YFSETQ. CDR3 nucleotide sequence: TGCGCCAGCAGCTATATAGCGGGGGCGGGGAATGAGCAGTTCTTC. This gives the protein CASSYIAGAGNEQFF. Using reference TRBV5-1 and TRBJ2-1 for the parts outside the CDR3, the full variable domain is KAGVTQTPRYLIKTRGQQVTLSCSPISGHRSVSWYQQTPGQGLQFLFEYFSETQRNKGNFPGRFSGRQFSNSRSEMNVSTLELGDSALYLCASSYIAGAGNEQFFGPGTRLTVL.

V gene TRBV6-1 combines with J gene TRBJ2-1; TRBD2 matches 7 bases. The CDR3 is 14 residues long. In germline, CDR1 is MNHNS, CDR2 SASEGT. The V segment lost 5 bases and the J segment 6 bases; nucleotides outside the gene matches: 7. CDR3 bases: TGTGCCAGCAGTTCCACTAGCGCGATCAATGAGCAGTTCTTC. Residues: CASSSTSAINEQFF.

The chain recombines TRBV14 with TRBJ2-7; the match to TRBD1 covers 8 bases. V trimming: 4 bases; J trimming: 0 bases; junction bases outside the gene matches: 11. Germline V gene sequence: CDR1 SGHDN, CDR2 FVKESK. The CDR3 has 17 amino acids. CDR3 protein: CASSPFPRTGYSYEQYF. DNA of the CDR3: TGTGCCAGCAGCCCCTTCCCGCGGACAGGGTACTCCTACGAGCAGTACTTC.